Presented here are 8 T cell receptor beta chains from one specimen sequenced in a study of blood T cell repertoires in COVID-19. The method was immunoSEQ multiplex PCR; TCRdb's version includes in-frame clones alone and lacks a portion of them. The repertoire holds about 79,000 clones, with 85% to 90% as singletons. The source material was peripheral blood. These receptors all stem from a man aged 70-80 years with active or convalescent COVID-19.

V gene TRBV12-3 or TRBV12-4 combines with J gene TRBJ1-2; D gene ambiguous. V lost 5 bases and J lost 1, with 5 bases in between. The CDR3 has 12 residues. The CDR3 DNA is TGTGCCAGCAGTACGGGTAACTATGGCTACACCTTC. It specifies CASSTGNYGYTF.

The V gene is TRBV2, the J gene TRBJ2-4; 9 bases line up with TRBD2. The germline gives CDR1 SNHLY, CDR2 FYNNEI. The CDR3 runs to 14 residues. Losses at the gene ends were 5 bases for V and 7 bases for J; bases not matched to a gene: 6. The DNA of the CDR3 is TGTGCCAGCAGTCCTCTTAGCGGGAGTAACATTCAGTACTTC. This gives the protein CASSPLSGSNIQYF.

The V call is TRBV7-8, the J call TRBJ2-7; unclear D gene. Trimming removed 1 base at V and 2 bases at J, with 9 bases between. The germline V gene encodes CDR1 SGHVS and CDR2 FQNEAQ. This CDR3 is 14 amino acids long. CDR3 in DNA: TGTGCCAGCAGCTTAGGTCCTGACACCTACGAGCAGTACTTC. It is translated as CASSLGPDTYEQYF.

The chain combines TRBV6-6 with TRBJ2-2; 7 nucleotides align to TRBD1. Germline V gives CDR1 MNHNY, CDR2 SVGAGI (reference sequence). After removal of 6 bases from V and 7 bases from J, the junction contained 14 bases not matched to a gene. The CDR3 has 16 amino acids. DNA for the CDR3: TGTGCCAGCAGCTATGGGTTAGGGGGCTCGGGCGGGGAGCTGTTTTTT. It codes for CASSYGLGGSGGELFF.

Of note for this clone: The DNA is omitted, as the CDR3 cannot be located on it reliably, and the CDR3 follows TCRdb's listing. The chain employs TRBV5-8 and TRBJ1-4; whether TRBD1, the table's D call, matches the DNA was not checked. Germline V gives CDR1 SGHTS, CDR2 YDEGEE. Both ends counted, the CDR3 spans 14 residues. CDR3 sequence reads: CASSFGQGYEKLFF.

The gene calls are TRBV30 and TRBJ1-3; 11 positions agree with TRBD1. The germline gives CDR1 GTSNPN, CDR2 SVGIG (reference sequence). The CDR3 length is 14 residues. J was trimmed by 7 bases and V by 0 bases; bases with no gene match: 2. For the CDR3, the DNA is TGTGCCTGGAGTGTCGGGACAGGGGGGAACACCATATATTTT. Its translation is CAWSVGTGGNTIYF.

This clone was detected once. The chain carries TRBV5-1 and TRBJ2-5, with TRBD2 matching 9 bases. The CDR3 has 15 amino acids. Germline V lookup: CDR1 SGHRS, CDR2 YFSETQ. V lost 0 bases to trimming and J lost 1 base; unmatched junction nucleotides: 1. Here the CDR3 reads CASSLGTSVQETQYF. The CDR3 nucleotides are TGCGCCAGCAGCTTGGGGACTAGCGTCCAAGAGACCCAGTACTTC.

This chain uses TRBV11-3 with TRBJ2-2; D uncertain. V dropped 0 bases and J dropped 2 bases, with 13 bases sitting between them. Germline assignment: CDR1 SGHNT and CDR2 YENEEA. CDR3 size: 17 residues. CDR3 nucleotides: TGTGCCAGCAGCTTAGATTCGACTGGGTCAAACACCGGGGAGCTGTTTTTT. This sequence encodes CASSLDSTGSNTGELFF. Based on the CDR3 plus reference TRBV11-3 and TRBJ2-2, the full variable domain is EAGVVQSPRYKIIEKKQPVAFWCNPISGHNTLYWYLQNLGQGPELLIRYENEEAVDDSQLPKDRFSAERLKGVDSTLKIQPAELGDSAVYLCASSLDSTGSNTGELFFGEGSRLTVL.